This entry lists 10 T cell receptor beta chains sequenced from one sample in a study of shared clonotypes between healthy human individuals. Profiling relied on immunoSEQ multiplex PCR, and the TCRdb table lists in-frame clones only, not all of them. The data contain millions of clones, 85% to 95% of them singletons. Sequencing used naive CD4+ T cells sorted from blood. Subset indicated: CD45RA+ positively selected. The source is a man younger than 35 in good health.

The rearrangement links TRBV6-6 to TRBJ1-6; a possible D gene is TRBD1 (5 bases). The CDR3 runs 16 residues. CDR1 and CDR2 (germline): MNHNY, SVGAGI (reference sequence). Trimming took 2 bases from V and 3 from J, leaving 11 bases between them. CDR3 coding DNA: TGTGCCAGCAGTTACATAGGGGCGGGCTATAATTCACCCCTCCACTTT. This encodes CASSYIGAGYNSPLHF.

This clone was found a few times. This chain joins TRBV29-1 and TRBJ1-1; D may be TRBD1 (5 bases). Germline V gene data show CDR1 as SQVTM and CDR2 as ANQGSEA. Trimming removed 6 bases at V and 4 bases at J, with 12 bases between. The CDR3 consists of 12 residues. The CDR3 DNA follows: TGCAGCGTCGCCCGGGGGAGCACTGAAGCTTTCTTT. Translation: CSVARGSTEAFF.

The chain employs TRBV7-9 and TRBJ2-2; TRBD1 matches 7 bases. J gave up 4 bases and V 2 bases, and 1 base lay outside the gene matches. The CDR3 extends over 14 amino acids. Germline CDR1 is SEHNR and CDR2 is FQNEAQ (reference sequence). In DNA form, the CDR3 reads TGTGCCAGCAGCTTAAACAGGGGCACCGGGGAGCTGTTTTTT. This translates into CASSLNRGTGELFF.

For the CDR3, the DNA is TGCGCCAGCAGCTGGGGACACAAGAACACTGAAGCTTTCTTT. Its translation is CASSWGHKNTEAFF. The rearrangement links TRBV5-1 to TRBJ1-1; weak D call: TRBD1 (6 bases). Germline V CDR1 and CDR2: SGHRS, YFSETQ. The CDR3 spans 14 residues. Trimming pared 3 bases from V and 1 base from J, leaving 10 bases between.

The chain is built from TRBV13 and TRBJ1-1, with D possibly being TRBD1 (5 bases). V shed 2 bases and J shed 9 bases, with 10 bases lying between them. Germline values: CDR1 PRHDT, CDR2 FYEKMQ (reference sequence). The length of the CDR3 is 12 residues. This chain's CDR3 is CASSLQGDKAFF. The CDR3 region has the DNA TGTGCCAGCAGCTTACAGGGAGATAAAGCTTTCTTT. Complete variable domain (other parts from reference TRBV13 and TRBJ1-1): AAGVIQSPRHLIKEKRETATLKCYPIPRHDTVYWYQQGPGQDPQFLISFYEKMQSDKGSIPDRFSAQQFSDYHSELNMSSLELGDSALYFCASSLQGDKAFFGQGTRLTVV.

The rearrangement joins TRBV5-1 to TRBJ2-7; TRBD1 or TRBD2 may be the D gene (5 bases each). Germline assignment: CDR1 SGHRS and CDR2 YFSETQ. The CDR3 consists of 13 residues. Trimming took 4 bases from V and 6 from J, leaving 14 bases between them. The CDR3 DNA is TGCGCCAGCAGCCCCCCCGGGGCGCCCGAGCAGTACTTC. Its translation is CASSPPGAPEQYF.

The V call is TRBV7-8, the J call TRBJ2-5; D perhaps matches TRBD2 (6 bases). Germline V gives CDR1 SGHVS, CDR2 FQNEAQ. CDR3 length: 12 residues. The V gene lost 5 bases and the J gene lost 7 bases, with 11 bases spanning the gap. DNA for the CDR3: TGTGCCAGCAGCCCCGTGCGGGGGACCCAGTACTTC. This translates into CASSPVRGTQYF.

V usage is TRBV25-1 and J usage is TRBJ1-3, with D hard to call. The CDR3 is 13 residues long. V was clipped by 4 bases and J by 0 bases, with 4 bases between them. Germline-derived CDR1 and CDR2 are MGHDK and SYGVNS. Written as DNA, the CDR3 is TGTGCCAGCAGTGGGTTCTCTGGAAACACCATATATTTT. Amino acids: CASSGFSGNTIYF. Complete variable domain (other parts from reference TRBV25-1 and TRBJ1-3): EADIYQTPRYLVIGTGKKITLECSQTMGHDKMYWYQQDPGMELHLIHYSYGVNSTEKGDLSSESTVSRIRTEHFPLTLESARPSHTSQYLCASSGFSGNTIYFGEGSWLTVV.

This clone was detected only once. The chain couples TRBV28 to TRBJ2-2; 8 bases map to TRBD2. Per germline, CDR1 MDHEN and CDR2 SYDVKM. V lost 6 bases to trimming and J lost 5 bases; unmatched junction nucleotides: 8. The CDR3 runs 15 residues. For the CDR3, the DNA is TGTGCCAGCAGCACCCCGGGGGGGCTGACCGGGGAGCTGTTTTTT. As protein: CASSTPGGLTGELFF.

The chain has TRBV15 and TRBJ1-6, with 9 nucleotides matching TRBD1. There are 16 residues in the CDR3. Germline lookup yields CDR1 LNHNV and CDR2 YYDKDF (reference sequence). V lost 6 bases to trimming and J lost 10 bases; unmatched junction nucleotides: 13. The CDR3 DNA is TGTGCCACCAGTAATCCGGGACAGGGTTTGGGCTCACCCCTCCACTTT. This gives the protein CATSNPGQGLGSPLHF.